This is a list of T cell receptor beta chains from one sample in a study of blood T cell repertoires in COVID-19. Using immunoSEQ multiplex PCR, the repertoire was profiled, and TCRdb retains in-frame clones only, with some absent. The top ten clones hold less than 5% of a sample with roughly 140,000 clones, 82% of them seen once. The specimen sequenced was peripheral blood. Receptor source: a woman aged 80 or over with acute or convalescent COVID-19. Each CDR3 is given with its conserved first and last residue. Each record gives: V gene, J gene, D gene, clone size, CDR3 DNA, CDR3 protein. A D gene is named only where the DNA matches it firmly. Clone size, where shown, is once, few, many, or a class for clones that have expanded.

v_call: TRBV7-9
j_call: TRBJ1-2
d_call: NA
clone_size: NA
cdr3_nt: TGTGCCAGCAGCTCCGGGCCCCATCAGGGGCTCTATGGCTACACCTTC
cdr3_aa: CASSSGPHQGLYGYTF

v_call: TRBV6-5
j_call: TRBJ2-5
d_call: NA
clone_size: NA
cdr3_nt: TGTGCCAGCAGATTGACTAGTGGAGTGGGAGAGACCCAGTACTTC
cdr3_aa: CASRLTSGVGETQYF

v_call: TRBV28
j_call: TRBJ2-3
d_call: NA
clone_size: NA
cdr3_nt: TGTGCCAGCAGTTTATGGCGGGACTCCTTCAATTTTTTT
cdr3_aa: CASSLWRDSFNFF

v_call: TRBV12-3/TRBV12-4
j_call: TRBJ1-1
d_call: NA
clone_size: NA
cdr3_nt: TGTGCCAGCAGAAAGGGGACTGAAGCTTTCTTT
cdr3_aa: CASRKGTEAFF

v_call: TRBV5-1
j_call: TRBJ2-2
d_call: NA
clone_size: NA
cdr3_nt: TGCGCCAGCAGCTTCCAAAGCGGTACCGGGGAGCTGTTTTTT
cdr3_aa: CASSFQSGTGELFF

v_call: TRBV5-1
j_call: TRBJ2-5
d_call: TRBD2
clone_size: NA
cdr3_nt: TGCGCCAGCAGCTTCCCACTAGCGGGGCCTCAAGAGACCCAGTACTTC
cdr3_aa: CASSFPLAGPQETQYF

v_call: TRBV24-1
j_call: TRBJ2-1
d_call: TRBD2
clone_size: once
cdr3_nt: TGTGCCACCAGTCCGGCTGCCGGGACTAGCGGGGCGCAGTTCTTC
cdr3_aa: CATSPAAGTSGAQFF

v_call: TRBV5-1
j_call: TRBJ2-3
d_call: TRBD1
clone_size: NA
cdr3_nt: TGCGCCAGCAGCTTTGACAGGGTATTAACAGATACGCAGTATTTT
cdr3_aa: CASSFDRVLTDTQYF

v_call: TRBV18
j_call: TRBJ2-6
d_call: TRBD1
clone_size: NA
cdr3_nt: TGTGCCAGCTCACCAGTACAGGGGATCTCTGGGGCCAACGTCCTGACTTTC
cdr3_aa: CASSPVQGISGANVLTF

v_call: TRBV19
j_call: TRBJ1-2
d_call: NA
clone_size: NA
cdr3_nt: TGTGCCAGTCGTCCGCTGCGGGGGGTAACCTATGGCTACACCTTC
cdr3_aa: CASRPLRGVTYGYTF

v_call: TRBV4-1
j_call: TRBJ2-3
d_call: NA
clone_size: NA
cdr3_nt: TGCGCCAGCAGCCCTCGGTATAGCGGAGCCCGCACAGATACGCAGTATTTT
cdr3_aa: CASSPRYSGARTDTQYF

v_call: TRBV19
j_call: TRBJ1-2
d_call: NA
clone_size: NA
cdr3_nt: TGTGCCAGTAGTATTATGGACAGTAACTATGGCTACACCTTC
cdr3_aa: CASSIMDSNYGYTF

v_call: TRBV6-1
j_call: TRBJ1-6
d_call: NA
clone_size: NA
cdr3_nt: TGTGCCAGCAGTGAAACTAGGGCAGCCCTACGACCCCTCCACTTT
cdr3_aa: CASSETRAALRPLHF

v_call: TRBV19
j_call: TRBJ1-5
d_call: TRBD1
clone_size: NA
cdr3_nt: TGTGCCAGTAGTATTGTAAGGGGGCAACAGCCCCAGCATTTT
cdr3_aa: CASSIVRGQQPQHF

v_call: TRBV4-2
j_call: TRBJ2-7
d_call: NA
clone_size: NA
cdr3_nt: TGTGCCAGCAGCCAGGTGGGGATAGCGGAACCTTACGAGCAGTACTTC
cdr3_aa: CASSQVGIAEPYEQYF

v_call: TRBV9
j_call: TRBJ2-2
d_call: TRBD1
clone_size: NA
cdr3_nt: TGTGCCAGCAGCCCTCGCCGGGACAGGGTCTTCAAGTGGGAGCTGTTTTTT
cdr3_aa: CASSPRRDRVFKWELFF

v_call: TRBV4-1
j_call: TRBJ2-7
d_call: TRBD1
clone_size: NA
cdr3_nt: TGCGCCAGCAGCCCGACAGGGTTTGAGCAGTACTTC
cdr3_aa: CASSPTGFEQYF

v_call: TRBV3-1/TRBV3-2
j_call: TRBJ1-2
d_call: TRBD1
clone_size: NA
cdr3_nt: TGTGCCAGCAGCCAAGTCGACAGGGCCATTGGCTATGGCTACACCTTC
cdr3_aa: CASSQVDRAIGYGYTF

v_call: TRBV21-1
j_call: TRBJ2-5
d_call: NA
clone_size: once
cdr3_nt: TGTGCCAGCGTCGGACTCTTGCAGGAGACCCAGTACTTC
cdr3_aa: CASVGLLQETQYF

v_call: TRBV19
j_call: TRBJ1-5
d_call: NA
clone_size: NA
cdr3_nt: TGTGCCAGTAGCCGATCTTACGTCTTCAAATTAGCCCAGCCCCAGCATTTT
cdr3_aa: CASSRSYVFKLAQPQHF

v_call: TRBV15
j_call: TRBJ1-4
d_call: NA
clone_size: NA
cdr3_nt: TGTGCCACCAGCCAGCCGGGGGGCGTTAATGAAAAACTGTTTTTT
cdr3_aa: CATSQPGGVNEKLFF

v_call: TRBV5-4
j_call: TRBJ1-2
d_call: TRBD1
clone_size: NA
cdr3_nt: TGTGCCAGCAGCCGGACAGGAGAGGGCTACACCTTC
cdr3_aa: CASSRTGEGYTF

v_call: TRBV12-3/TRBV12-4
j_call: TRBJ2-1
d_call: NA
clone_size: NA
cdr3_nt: TGTGCCAGCAGTTTAAGCGGATACAATGAGCAGTTCTTC
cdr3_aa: CASSLSGYNEQFF

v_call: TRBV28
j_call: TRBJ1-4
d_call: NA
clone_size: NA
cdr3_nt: TGTGCCAGCAGCTCGGGGGGAGGTAGTGAAAAACTGTTTTTT
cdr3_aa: CASSSGGGSEKLFF

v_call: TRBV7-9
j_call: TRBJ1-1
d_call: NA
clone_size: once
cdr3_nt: TGTGCCAGCAGCTCCGGACAGCGCACTGAAGCTTTCTTT
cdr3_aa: CASSSGQRTEAFF

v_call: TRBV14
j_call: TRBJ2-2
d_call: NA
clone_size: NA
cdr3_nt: TGTGCCAGCAGCCAAGATCGGACTTTCGGGGAGCTGTTTTTT
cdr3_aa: CASSQDRTFGELFF

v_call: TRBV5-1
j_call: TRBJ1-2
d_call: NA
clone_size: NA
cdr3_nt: TGCGCCAGCAGCCCGGGACAACACTATGGCTACACCTTC
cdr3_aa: CASSPGQHYGYTF

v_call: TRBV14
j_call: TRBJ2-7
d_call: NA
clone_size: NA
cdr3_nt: TGTGCCAGCAGCCAAGCTTACGAGCAGTACTTC
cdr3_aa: CASSQAYEQYF

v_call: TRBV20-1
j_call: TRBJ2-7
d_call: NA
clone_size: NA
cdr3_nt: TGCAGTGCTAGACTTTTATACGAGCAGTACTTC
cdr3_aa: CSARLLYEQYF

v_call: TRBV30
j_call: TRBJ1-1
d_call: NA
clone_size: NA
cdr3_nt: TGTGCCCAAGAGGGAGTCCGGACTGAAGCTTTCTTT
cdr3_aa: CAQEGVRTEAFF

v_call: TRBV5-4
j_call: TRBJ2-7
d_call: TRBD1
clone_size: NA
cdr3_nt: TGTGCCAGCAGCTCGACAGGGCTTCTACGCGAGCAGTACTTC
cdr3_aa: CASSSTGLLREQYF

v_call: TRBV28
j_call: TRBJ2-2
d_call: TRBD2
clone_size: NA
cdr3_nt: TGTGCCAGCAGCCCTGGACTAGCGTCGAACACCGGGGAGCTGTTTTTT
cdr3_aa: CASSPGLASNTGELFF

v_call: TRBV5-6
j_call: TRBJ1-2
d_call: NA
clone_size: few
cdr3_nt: TGTGCCAGCAGCGACGAGGGCTCAACTAACTATGGCTACACCTTC
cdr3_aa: CASSDEGSTNYGYTF

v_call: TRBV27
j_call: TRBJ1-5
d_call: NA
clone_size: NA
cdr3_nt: TGTGCCAGCAGAGGGAGTACAGGGCCGGATCAGCCCCAGCATTTT
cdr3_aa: CASRGSTGPDQPQHF

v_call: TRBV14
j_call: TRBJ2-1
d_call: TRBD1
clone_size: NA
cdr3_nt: TGTGCCAGCAGCCAAGACCGGACCGGGACAGGGAGGAGCATTGAGCAGTTCTTC
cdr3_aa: CASSQDRTGTGRSIEQFF

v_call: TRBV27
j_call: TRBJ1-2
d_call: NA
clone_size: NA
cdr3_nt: TGTGCCAGCAGTTCAACGGACAGAGGAGACTATGGCTACACCTTC
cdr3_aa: CASSSTDRGDYGYTF

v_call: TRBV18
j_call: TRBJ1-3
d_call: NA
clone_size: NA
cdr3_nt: TGTGCCAGCTCAACCGGCTCTGGAAACACCATATATTTT
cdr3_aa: CASSTGSGNTIYF

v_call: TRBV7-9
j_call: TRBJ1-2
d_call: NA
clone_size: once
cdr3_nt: TGTGCCAGCAGCTTAGGGAGTTTAGGACAGCACTATGGCTACACCTTC
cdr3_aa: CASSLGSLGQHYGYTF

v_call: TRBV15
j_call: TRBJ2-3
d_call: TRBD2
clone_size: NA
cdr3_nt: TGTGCCACCAGCAGAGATAGGGCGGGGGTTCTATTGGCAGATACGCAGTATTTT
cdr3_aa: CATSRDRAGVLLADTQYF

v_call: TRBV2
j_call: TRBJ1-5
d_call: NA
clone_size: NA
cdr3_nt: TGTGCCAGCAGTAAGGGAGATGGCAATCAGCCCCAGCATTTT
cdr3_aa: CASSKGDGNQPQHF